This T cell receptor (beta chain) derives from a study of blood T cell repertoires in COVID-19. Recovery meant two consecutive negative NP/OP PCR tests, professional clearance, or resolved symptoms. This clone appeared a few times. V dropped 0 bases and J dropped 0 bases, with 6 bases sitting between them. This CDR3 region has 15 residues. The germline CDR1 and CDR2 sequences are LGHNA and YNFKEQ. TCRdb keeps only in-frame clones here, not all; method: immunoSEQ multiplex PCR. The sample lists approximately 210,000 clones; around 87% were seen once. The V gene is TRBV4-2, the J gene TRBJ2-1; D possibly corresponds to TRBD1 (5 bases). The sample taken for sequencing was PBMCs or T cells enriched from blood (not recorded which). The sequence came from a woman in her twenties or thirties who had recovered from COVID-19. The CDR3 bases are TGTGCCAGCAGCCAAGACAGGGACTCCTACAATGAGCAGTTCTTC. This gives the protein CASSQDRDSYNEQFF.